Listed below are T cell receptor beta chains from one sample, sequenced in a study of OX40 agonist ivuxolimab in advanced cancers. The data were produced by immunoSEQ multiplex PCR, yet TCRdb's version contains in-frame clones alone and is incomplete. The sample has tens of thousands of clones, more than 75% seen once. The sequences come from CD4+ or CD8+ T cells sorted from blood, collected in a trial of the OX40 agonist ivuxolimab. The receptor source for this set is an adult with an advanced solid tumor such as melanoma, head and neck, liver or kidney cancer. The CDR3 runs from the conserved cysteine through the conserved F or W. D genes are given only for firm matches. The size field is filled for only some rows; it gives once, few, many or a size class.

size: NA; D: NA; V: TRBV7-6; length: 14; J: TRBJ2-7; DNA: TGTGCCAGCAGCCCCCGGCAGGACAGCGATTTGCAGTACTTC; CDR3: CASSPRQDSDLQYF
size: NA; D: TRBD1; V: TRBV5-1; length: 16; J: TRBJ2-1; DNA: TGCGCCAGCAGCCTACCGGGACAGGACAATTTCAATGAGCAGTTCTTC; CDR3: CASSLPGQDNFNEQFF
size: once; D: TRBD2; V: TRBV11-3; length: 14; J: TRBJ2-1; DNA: TGTGCCAGCAGCTTGGGGGGGGACTACAATGAGCAGTTCTTC; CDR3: CASSLGGDYNEQFF
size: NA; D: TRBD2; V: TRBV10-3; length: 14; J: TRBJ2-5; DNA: TGTGCCATCAGTAATGGACTAGCGATACAGACCCAGTACTTC; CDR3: CAISNGLAIQTQYF
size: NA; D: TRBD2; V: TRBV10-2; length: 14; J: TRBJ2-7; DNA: TGCGCCAGCACTATTAGCGGGCGTTATTACGAGCAGTACTTC; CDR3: CASTISGRYYEQYF
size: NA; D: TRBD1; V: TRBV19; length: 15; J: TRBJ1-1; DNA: TGTGCCAGTAGTATAGTAGCAGGGGGTGGGACTGAAGCTTTCTTT; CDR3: CASSIVAGGGTEAFF
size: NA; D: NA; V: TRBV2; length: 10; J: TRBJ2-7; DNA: TGTGCCAGCAGTCAGGACCGGCAGTACTTC; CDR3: CASSQDRQYF
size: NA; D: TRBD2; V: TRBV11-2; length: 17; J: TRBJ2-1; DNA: TGTGCCAGCAGCCCCGGACTAGCGGGGCTTACTTCCAATGAGCAGTTCTTC; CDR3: CASSPGLAGLTSNEQFF
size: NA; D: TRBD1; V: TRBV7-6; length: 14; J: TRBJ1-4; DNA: TGTGCCAGCAGCATACAGGGGCTTAATGAAAAACTGTTTTTT; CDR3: CASSIQGLNEKLFF
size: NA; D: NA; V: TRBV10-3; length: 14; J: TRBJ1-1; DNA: TGTGCCATCAGTGAGCCGATGAGGAACACTGAAGCTTTCTTT; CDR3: CAISEPMRNTEAFF
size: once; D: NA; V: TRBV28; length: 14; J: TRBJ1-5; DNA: TGTGCCAGCAGTTTACTGCTGCCGGGTCAGCCCCAGCATTTT; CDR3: CASSLLLPGQPQHF